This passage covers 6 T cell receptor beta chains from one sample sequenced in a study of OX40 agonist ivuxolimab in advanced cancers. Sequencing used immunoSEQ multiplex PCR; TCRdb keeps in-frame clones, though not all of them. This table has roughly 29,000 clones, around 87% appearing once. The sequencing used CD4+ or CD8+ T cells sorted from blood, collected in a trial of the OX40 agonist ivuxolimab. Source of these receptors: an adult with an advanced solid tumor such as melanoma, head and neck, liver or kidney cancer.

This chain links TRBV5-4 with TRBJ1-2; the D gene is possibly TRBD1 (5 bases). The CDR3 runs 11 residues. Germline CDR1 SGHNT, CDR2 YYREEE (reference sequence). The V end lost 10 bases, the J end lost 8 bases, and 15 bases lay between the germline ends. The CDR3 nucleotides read TGTGCCGGGGGGACGCCCCCGGGCTACACCTTC. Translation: CAGGTPPGYTF.

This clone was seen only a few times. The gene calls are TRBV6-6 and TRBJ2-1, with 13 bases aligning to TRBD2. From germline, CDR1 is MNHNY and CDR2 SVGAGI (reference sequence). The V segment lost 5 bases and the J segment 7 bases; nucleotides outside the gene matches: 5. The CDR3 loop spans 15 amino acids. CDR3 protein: CASSRTSGRGNEQFF. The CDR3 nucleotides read TGTGCCAGCAGTAGGACTAGCGGGAGAGGTAATGAGCAGTTCTTC.

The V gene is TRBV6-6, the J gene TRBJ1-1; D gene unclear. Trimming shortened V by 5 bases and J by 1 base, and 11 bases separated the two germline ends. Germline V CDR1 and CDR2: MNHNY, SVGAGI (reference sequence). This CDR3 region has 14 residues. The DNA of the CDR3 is TGTGCCAGCAGTCCTGGACGGGGGAACACTGAAGCTTTCTTT. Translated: CASSPGRGNTEAFF.

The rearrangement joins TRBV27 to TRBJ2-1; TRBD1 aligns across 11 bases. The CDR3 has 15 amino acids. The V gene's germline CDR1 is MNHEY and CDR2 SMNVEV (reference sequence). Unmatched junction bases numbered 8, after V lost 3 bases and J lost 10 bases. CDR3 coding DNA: TGTGCCAGCAGTTTTCTGGGACAGGGGGTGAGAGAGCAGTTCTTC. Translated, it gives CASSFLGQGVREQFF.

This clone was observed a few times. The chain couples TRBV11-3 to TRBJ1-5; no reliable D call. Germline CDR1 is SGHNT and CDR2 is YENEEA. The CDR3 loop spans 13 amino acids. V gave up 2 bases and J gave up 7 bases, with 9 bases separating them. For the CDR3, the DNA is TGTGCCAGCAGCTTACATGTAGGGCAGCCCCAGCATTTT. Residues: CASSLHVGQPQHF.

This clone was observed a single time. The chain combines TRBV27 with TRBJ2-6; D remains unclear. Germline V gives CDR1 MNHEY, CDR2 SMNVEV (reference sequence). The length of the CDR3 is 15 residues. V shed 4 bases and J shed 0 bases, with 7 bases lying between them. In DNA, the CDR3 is TGTGCCAGCAGTTCGTCCCACTCTGGGGCCAACGTCCTGACTTTC. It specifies CASSSSHSGANVLTF. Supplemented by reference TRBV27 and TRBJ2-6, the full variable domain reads EAQVTQNPRYLITVTGKKLTVTCSQNMNHEYMSWYRQDPGLGLRQIYYSMNVEVTDKGDVPEGYKVSRKEKRNFPLILESPSPNQTSLYFCASSSSHSGANVLTFGAGSRLTVL.